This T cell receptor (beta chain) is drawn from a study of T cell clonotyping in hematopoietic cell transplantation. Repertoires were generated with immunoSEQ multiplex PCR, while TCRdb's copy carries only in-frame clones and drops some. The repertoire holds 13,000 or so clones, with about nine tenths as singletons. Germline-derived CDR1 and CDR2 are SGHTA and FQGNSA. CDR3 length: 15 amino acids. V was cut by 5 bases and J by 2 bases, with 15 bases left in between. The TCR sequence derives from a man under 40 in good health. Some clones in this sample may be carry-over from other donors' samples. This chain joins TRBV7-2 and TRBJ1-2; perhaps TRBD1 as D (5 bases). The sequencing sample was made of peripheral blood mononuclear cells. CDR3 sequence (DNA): TGTGCCAGCAGCCCAGGGTGGGCTAGGAACTATGGCTACACCTTC. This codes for CASSPGWARNYGYTF. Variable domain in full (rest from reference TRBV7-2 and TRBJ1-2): GAGVSQSPSNKVTEKGKDVELRCDPISGHTALYWYRQSLGQGLEFLIYFQGNSAPDKSGLPSDRFSAERTGGSVSTLTIQRTQQEDSAVYLCASSPGWARNYGYTFGSGTRLTVV.